A single sample is the source of the 24 T cell receptor beta chains below, sequenced in a study of Ad26.COV2.S vaccination and SARS-CoV-2 variants. Documented treatment: roughly 20 received Ad26.COV2.S at low or high dose, single or two shots; about five received placebo; per-sample allocation not given. Sampling happened 63 days after the first vaccine or placebo injection. This table comes from immunoSEQ multiplex PCR, and its TCRdb copy is limited to in-frame clones, with some not included. This table has about 420,000 clones, roughly 90% appearing once. The material was peripheral blood, obtained in a trial of Ad26.COV2.S vaccine versus placebo. All receptors come from a person aged 18 to 65 who received the Ad26.COV2.S COVID-19 vaccine or a placebo.

The genes are TRBV23-1 and TRBJ1-2, with TRBD1 matching over 9 bases. TRBV23-1 is filed as an ORF, its function uncertain. The CDR3 sequence is 19 residues long. The V and J ends lost 6 bases and 7 bases, in that order; junction bases with no gene match: 24. CDR3: CASRINFLRGTGSGSGYTF. The CDR3 DNA sequence: TGCGCCAGCAGAATCAATTTCTTAAGGGGGACAGGGTCTGGAAGTGGCTACACCTTC.

This CDR3 reads CASSFGGRNNSPLHF. CDR3 bases: TGTGCCAGCAGCTTCGGGGGGAGGAATAATTCACCCCTCCACTTT. The V and J genes are TRBV7-3 and TRBJ1-6; D perhaps matches TRBD1 (5 bases). CDR1 SGHTA and CDR2 FQGTGA come from the germline V gene. The CDR3 contains 15 residues. Trimming cost V 3 bases and J 5 bases, with 11 bases left between them.

V gene TRBV19 combines with J gene TRBJ1-2; no definite D call. The CDR3 covers 14 residues. The germline V gene encodes CDR1 LNHDA and CDR2 SQIVND (reference sequence). With 1 base removed from V and 4 bases from J, the gap between germline ends came to 10 bases. CDR3 sequence reads: CASSIVEGGYGYTF. DNA for the CDR3: TGTGCCAGTAGTATAGTGGAGGGTGGCTATGGCTACACCTTC.

The chain carries TRBV6-5 and TRBJ2-3; no firm D call. CDR3 length equals 14 residues. Germline V CDR1 and CDR2: MNHEY, SVGAGI. V lost 5 bases and J lost 2, with 11 bases in between. The DNA of the CDR3 is TGTGCCAGCAGTAAACAGCAGGCCACAGATACGCAGTATTTT. It is translated as CASSKQQATDTQYF.

V and J are TRBV5-1 and TRBJ2-1; 11 nucleotides match TRBD2. Germline CDR1 is SGHRS and CDR2 is YFSETQ. Trimming at V came to 1 base and at J to 7 bases, leaving 4 bases not matched to a gene. This CDR3 has 15 amino acids. CDR3 nucleotide sequence: TGCGCCAGCAGCTTGCAAACTAGCGGGGGTAATGAGCAGTTCTTC. It yields the protein CASSLQTSGGNEQFF. Using reference TRBV5-1 and TRBJ2-1 for the parts outside the CDR3, the full variable domain is KAGVTQTPRYLIKTRGQQVTLSCSPISGHRSVSWYQQTPGQGLQFLFEYFSETQRNKGNFPGRFSGRQFSNSRSEMNVSTLELGDSALYLCASSLQTSGGNEQFFGPGTRLTVL.

The V gene is TRBV3-1 (or the pseudogene TRBV3-2), the J gene TRBJ2-1; no clear D. The CDR3 length is 16 residues. V lost 1 base and J 9 bases, leaving 19 bases between the germline ends. In germline, CDR1 is LGHDT, CDR2 YNNKEL (reference sequence). CDR3 sequence (DNA): TGTGCCAGCAGCCAAGTACGAGGCTCCTATCATTCTGAGCAGTTCTTC. Translating gives CASSQVRGSYHSEQFF.

The J gene is TRBJ1-5, the V gene TRBV7-9; D might be TRBD1 (5 bases). Trimming removed 1 base at V and 3 bases at J, with 7 bases between. Germline V gene lookup returns CDR1 SEHNR and CDR2 FQNEAQ (reference sequence). The CDR3 totals 14 residues. CDR3 sequence reads: CASSLVGLNQPQHF. In nucleotides, the CDR3 is TGTGCCAGCAGCTTAGTGGGGCTCAATCAGCCCCAGCATTTT.

V and J are TRBV28 and TRBJ2-5; perhaps TRBD1 as D (6 bases). The CDR3 has 13 residues. Germline CDR1 is MDHEN and CDR2 is SYDVKM. V lost 3 bases and J lost 4, with 9 bases in between. In nucleotides, the CDR3 is TGTGCCAGCAGTTTCAGGGGTGGAGAGACCCAGTACTTC. Translation: CASSFRGGETQYF.

This clone was picked up a small number of times. CDR3 sequence: CASSPTPGQGPYGYTF. The CDR3 coding sequence is TGTGCCAGCAGCCCCACGCCGGGACAGGGACCCTATGGCTACACCTTC. The genes are TRBV3-1 (or the pseudogene TRBV3-2) and TRBJ1-2; 9 bases match TRBD1. Germline V lookup: CDR1 LGHDT, CDR2 YNNKEL (reference sequence). The CDR3 is 16 residues long. Trimming cost V 4 bases and J 4 bases; bases outside gene matches: 10.

There are a few counts of this clone. The V and J genes are TRBV4-2 and TRBJ1-1, with D possibly being TRBD1 (5 bases). The germline gives CDR1 LGHNA, CDR2 YNFKEQ. V dropped 0 bases and J dropped 10 bases, with 15 bases sitting between them. CDR3 length: 14 residues. CDR3 sequence (DNA): TGTGCCAGCAGCCAAGATCTTAGGGGCGGCGGAGCTTTCTTT. Encoded protein: CASSQDLRGGGAFF.

This chain uses TRBV5-6 with TRBJ2-7, with 8 positions matching TRBD1. Germline values: CDR1 SGHDT, CDR2 YYEEEE. This CDR3 comprises 17 residues. The trim removed 1 base at V and 4 bases at J, leaving 13 bases unmatched. CDR3 nucleotide sequence: TGTGCCAGCAGCTTGTGGCCCGGGACAGGAGGGGGGTACGAGCAGTACTTC. Protein: CASSLWPGTGGGYEQYF.

V usage is TRBV24-1 and J usage is TRBJ2-1; 7 nucleotides match TRBD1. The CDR3 sequence is 16 residues long. CDR1 and CDR2 (germline): KGHDR, SFDVKD. Germline trimming cut 4 bases from V and 3 bases from J; bases unmatched to any gene: 8. For the CDR3, the DNA is TGTGCCACCAGTGACCCTGGGACAGCGAGCTACAATGAGCAGTTCTTC. Protein product: CATSDPGTASYNEQFF.

This chain links TRBV27 with TRBJ1-4, with 9 bases lining up with TRBD1. The CDR3 loop spans 13 amino acids. Germline loops: CDR1 MNHEY, CDR2 SMNVEV (reference sequence). V lost 8 bases to trimming and J lost 8 bases; unmatched junction nucleotides: 6. CDR3 sequence reads: CASRDRAEEKLFF. The CDR3 coding sequence is TGTGCCAGCCGGGACAGGGCTGAAGAAAAACTGTTTTTT.

This clone has just one count. A junction end diverges from the germline sequence, so it may reflect a read error. The genes are TRBV7-2 and TRBJ2-7, with 9 positions matching TRBD1. CDR3 length: 14 amino acids. Germline V CDR1 and CDR2: SGHTA, FQGNSA. The CDR3 loop reads CATSKGQGSYEQYF. The CDR3 nucleotides read TGTGCCACCAGCAAGGGACAGGGTTCCTACGAGCAGTACTTC.

The CDR3 DNA reads as TGCGCCAGCAGCCCCACAACCTCTGGAAACACCATATATTTT. Amino acid sequence: CASSPTTSGNTIYF. The chain combines TRBV5-1 with TRBJ1-3; D uncertain. Germline CDR1 reads SGHRS; CDR2 reads YFSETQ. V lost 4 bases and J lost 0, with 8 bases in between. The CDR3 is made up of 14 amino acids.

This clone was detected only once. The rearrangement uses TRBV7-6 and TRBJ1-2; 7 bases line up with TRBD1. V lost 3 bases to trimming and J lost 6 bases; unmatched junction nucleotides: 1. This CDR3 contains 12 residues. The V gene's germline CDR1 is SGHVS and CDR2 FNYEAQ. The CDR3 DNA follows: TGTGCCAGCAGCTTCACAGGGGATGGCTACACCTTC. Protein: CASSFTGDGYTF.

The V call is TRBV7-9, the J call TRBJ2-3, with 16 bases fitting TRBD2. Germline V CDR1 and CDR2: SEHNR, FQNEAQ (reference sequence). With V trimmed by 5 bases and J by 0 bases, 5 bases remained unmatched. The CDR3 contains 18 residues. CDR3 nucleotide sequence: TGTGCCAGCAGCCTTGGGACTAGCGGGGGGGCTAGCACAGATACGCAGTATTTT. This translates into CASSLGTSGGASTDTQYF.

J is TRBJ2-6 and V is TRBV7-3; possible D gene TRBD2, 6 bases. V was clipped by 5 bases and J by 3 bases, with 14 bases between them. In germline, CDR1 is SGHTA, CDR2 FQGTGA. The CDR3 has 16 amino acids. Written as DNA, the CDR3 is TGTGCCAGCAGCCTACCCGGGGGAGTTGGGGCCAACGTCCTGACTTTC. Its protein product is CASSLPGGVGANVLTF.

The V call is TRBV2, the J call TRBJ1-5; D ambiguous. V lost 5 bases and J lost 2, with 16 bases in between. CDR3 length equals 16 residues. In germline, CDR1 is SNHLY, CDR2 FYNNEI. The DNA for the CDR3 is TGTGCCAGCAGTCCAGACAACCCCTGGGGCAATCAGCCCCAGCATTTT. This codes for CASSPDNPWGNQPQHF.

This clone came up once. The chain joins TRBV6-5 to TRBJ2-2, with TRBD1 matching 7 bases. Germline trimming cut 6 bases from V and 2 bases from J; bases unmatched to any gene: 3. This CDR3 contains 14 residues. CDR1 MNHEY and CDR2 SVGAGI come from the germline V gene. The CDR3 sequence: CASRGTANTGELFF. CDR3 nucleotides: TGTGCCAGCAGAGGGACAGCTAACACCGGGGAGCTGTTTTTT.

This clone was observed a single time. The chain recombines TRBV19 with TRBJ1-5, with D possibly being TRBD1 (5 bases). The CDR3 covers 15 residues. The germline gives CDR1 LNHDA, CDR2 SQIVND (reference sequence). Between the trimmed V and J ends, which lost 6 bases and 5 bases, there was a span of 17 bases. The CDR3 region has the DNA TGTGCCAGTAGCACCACAGGAGGCGACGATCAGCCCCAGCATTTT. Protein sequence: CASSTTGGDDQPQHF.

The genes are TRBV7-2 and TRBJ2-3; TRBD2 matches 9 bases. The CDR3 has 16 residues. Trimming cost V 5 bases and J 5 bases; bases outside gene matches: 11. Per germline, CDR1 SGHTA and CDR2 FQGNSA. This chain's CDR3 is CASSPRGGLAVDTQYF. For the CDR3, the DNA is TGTGCCAGCAGCCCTAGGGGGGGACTAGCTGTAGATACGCAGTATTTT.

The J gene is TRBJ2-2, the V gene TRBV28, with 8 bases lining up with TRBD1. J gave up 4 bases and V 6 bases, and 10 bases lay outside the gene matches. The germline V gene encodes CDR1 MDHEN and CDR2 SYDVKM. CDR3 size: 16 residues. The CDR3, as DNA: TGTGCCAGCAGCTTTGCCCGGGACAGGAGCACCGGGGAGCTGTTTTTT. Protein product: CASSFARDRSTGELFF. Based on the CDR3 plus reference TRBV28 and TRBJ2-2, the full variable domain is DVKVTQSSRYLVKRTGEKVFLECVQDMDHENMFWYRQDPGLGLRLIYFSYDVKMKEKGDIPEGYSVSREKKERFSLILESASTNQTSMYLCASSFARDRSTGELFFGEGSRLTVL.

This clone was detected only once. The chain links TRBV9 to TRBJ2-2; perhaps TRBD2 as D (5 bases). With 0 bases removed from V and 6 bases from J, the gap between germline ends came to 9 bases. CDR3 length: 14 amino acids. The germline gives CDR1 SGDLS, CDR2 YYNGEE. The CDR3 nucleotides read TGTGCCAGCAGCGTAGACGGGGAGCCCGGGGAGCTGTTTTTT. This translates into CASSVDGEPGELFF.